The text below deals with one T cell receptor beta chain. The data derive from a study of T cell changes during pregnancy in multiple sclerosis. CDR1 is SNHLY and CDR2 is FYNNEI in the germline V gene. This CDR3 contains 14 residues. Trimming took 1 base from V and 14 from J, leaving 20 bases between them. Sequenced by immunoSEQ multiplex PCR; TCRdb stores in-frame clones only, minus some. The data hold tens of thousands of clones, with approximately 92% observed a single time. This TCR came from a female donor in good health, enrolled as a control in a pregnancy study. The sequencing here drew on peripheral blood, taken in the third trimester of pregnancy. V is TRBV2 and J is TRBJ1-2, with D perhaps TRBD1 (5 bases). DNA of the CDR3: TGTGCCAGCAGTGAAGTCGGGACTTCCACCCGGAGGACCTTC. It codes for CASSEVGTSTRRTF.